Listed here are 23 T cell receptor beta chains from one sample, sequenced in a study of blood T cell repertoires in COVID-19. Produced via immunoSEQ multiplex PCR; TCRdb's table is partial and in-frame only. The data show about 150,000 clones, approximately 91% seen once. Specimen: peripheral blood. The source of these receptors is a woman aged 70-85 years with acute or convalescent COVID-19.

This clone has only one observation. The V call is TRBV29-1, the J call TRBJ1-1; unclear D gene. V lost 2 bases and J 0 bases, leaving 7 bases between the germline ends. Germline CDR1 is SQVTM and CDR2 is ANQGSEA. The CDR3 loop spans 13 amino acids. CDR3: CSVERGMNTEAFF. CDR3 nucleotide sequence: TGCAGCGTTGAACGGGGAATGAACACTGAAGCTTTCTTT.

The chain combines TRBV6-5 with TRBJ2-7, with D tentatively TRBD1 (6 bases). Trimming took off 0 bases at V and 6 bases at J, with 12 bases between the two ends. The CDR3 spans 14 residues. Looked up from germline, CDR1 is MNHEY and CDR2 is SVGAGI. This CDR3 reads CASSYSRTGFEQYF. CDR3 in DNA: TGTGCCAGCAGTTACTCGAGAACAGGGTTCGAGCAGTACTTC.

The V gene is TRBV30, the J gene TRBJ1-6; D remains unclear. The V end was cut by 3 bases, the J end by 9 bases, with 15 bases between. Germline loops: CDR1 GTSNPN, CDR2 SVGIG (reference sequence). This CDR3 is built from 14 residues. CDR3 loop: CAWRSSGGISPLHF. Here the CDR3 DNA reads TGTGCCTGGAGGTCCTCAGGAGGGATTTCACCCCTCCACTTT.

CDR3: CASSLLPPGTGSGYTF. CDR3 bases: TGTGCCAGCAGCTTACTCCCCCCCGGGACAGGCTCTGGCTACACCTTC. V and J are TRBV5-6 and TRBJ1-2; 8 nucleotides agree with TRBD1. Germline V gene data show CDR1 as SGHDT and CDR2 as YYEEEE. V dropped 2 bases and J dropped 7; count of bases not matched to a gene: 13. The CDR3 totals 16 residues.

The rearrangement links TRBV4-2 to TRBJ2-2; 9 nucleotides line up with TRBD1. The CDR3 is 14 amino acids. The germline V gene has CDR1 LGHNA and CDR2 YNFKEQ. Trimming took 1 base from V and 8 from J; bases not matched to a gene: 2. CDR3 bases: TGTGCCAGCAGCCAAGGACAGGGGGGAGGGGAGCTGTTTTTT. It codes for CASSQGQGGGELFF.

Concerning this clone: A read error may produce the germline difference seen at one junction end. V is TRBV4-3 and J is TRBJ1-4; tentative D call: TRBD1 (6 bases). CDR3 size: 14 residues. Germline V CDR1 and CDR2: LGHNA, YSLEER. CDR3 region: CASSQDWATGRVMF. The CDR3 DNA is TGCGCCAGCAGCCAAGATTGGGCGACAGGTCGGGTTATGTTT.

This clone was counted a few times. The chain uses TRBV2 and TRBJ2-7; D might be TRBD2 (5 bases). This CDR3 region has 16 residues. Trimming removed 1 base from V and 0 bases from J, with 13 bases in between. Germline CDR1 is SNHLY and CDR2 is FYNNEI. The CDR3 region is CASSEGAEGSSYEQYV. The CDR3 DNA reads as TGTGCCAGCAGTGAAGGGGCGGAAGGGAGCTCCTACGAGCAGTACGTC.

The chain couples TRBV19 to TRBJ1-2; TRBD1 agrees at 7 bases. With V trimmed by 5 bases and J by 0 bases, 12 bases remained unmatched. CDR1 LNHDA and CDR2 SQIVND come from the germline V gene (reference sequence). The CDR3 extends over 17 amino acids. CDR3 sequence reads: CASSVTGRVLANYGYTF. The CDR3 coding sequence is TGTGCCAGTAGTGTGACAGGGCGAGTTTTAGCTAACTATGGCTACACCTTC.

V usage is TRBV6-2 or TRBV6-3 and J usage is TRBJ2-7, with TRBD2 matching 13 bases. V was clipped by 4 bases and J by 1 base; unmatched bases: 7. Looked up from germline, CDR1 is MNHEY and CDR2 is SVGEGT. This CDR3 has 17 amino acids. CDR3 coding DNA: TGTGCCAGCAGTTCCATACTAGCGGGGGGGTCTTCCTACGAGCAGTACTTC. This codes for CASSSILAGGSSYEQYF.

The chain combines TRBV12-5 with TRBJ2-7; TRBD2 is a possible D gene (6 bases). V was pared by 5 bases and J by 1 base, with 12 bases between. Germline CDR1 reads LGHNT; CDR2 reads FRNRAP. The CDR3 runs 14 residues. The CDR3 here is CASGLQSGSYEQYF. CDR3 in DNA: TGTGCTAGTGGTCTCCAAAGCGGGTCCTACGAGCAGTACTTC.

The DNA of the CDR3 is TGTGCCAGCAGCGACAGACAGGGCCCTCTCCTGGGACCTGGAAACACCATATATTTT. Translating gives CASSDRQGPLLGPGNTIYF. This chain links TRBV6-4 with TRBJ1-3; 7 bases fit TRBD1. V dropped 6 bases and J dropped 2; count of bases not matched to a gene: 19. Germline assignment: CDR1 MRHNA and CDR2 SNTAGT. The length of the CDR3 is 19 residues.

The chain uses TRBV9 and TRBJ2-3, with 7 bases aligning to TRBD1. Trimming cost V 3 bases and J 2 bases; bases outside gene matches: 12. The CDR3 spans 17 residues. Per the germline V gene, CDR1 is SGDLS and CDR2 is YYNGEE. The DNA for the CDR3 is TGTGCCAGCAGCGCTCCTGCCGACAGGGCCCACACAGATACGCAGTATTTT. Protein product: CASSAPADRAHTDTQYF. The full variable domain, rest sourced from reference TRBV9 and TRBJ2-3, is DSGVTQTPKHLITATGQRVTLRCSPRSGDLSVYWYQQSLDQGLQFLIQYYNGEERAKGNILERFSAQQFPDLHSELNLSSLELGDSALYFCASSAPADRAHTDTQYFGPGTRLTVL.

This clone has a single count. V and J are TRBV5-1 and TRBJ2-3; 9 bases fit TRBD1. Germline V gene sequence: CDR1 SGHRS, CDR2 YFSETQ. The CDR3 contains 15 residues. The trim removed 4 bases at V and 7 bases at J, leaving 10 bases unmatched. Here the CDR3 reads CASSLDPGQGYTQYF. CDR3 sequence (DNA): TGCGCCAGCAGCCTGGATCCGGGACAGGGTTATACGCAGTATTTT.

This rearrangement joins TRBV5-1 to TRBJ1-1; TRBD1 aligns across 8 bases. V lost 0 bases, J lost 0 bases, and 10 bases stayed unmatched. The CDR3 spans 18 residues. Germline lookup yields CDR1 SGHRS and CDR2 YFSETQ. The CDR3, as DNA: TGCGCCAGCAGCTTGGATTTCGGGGCAGGGGGCATGAACACTGAAGCTTTCTTT. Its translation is CASSLDFGAGGMNTEAFF.

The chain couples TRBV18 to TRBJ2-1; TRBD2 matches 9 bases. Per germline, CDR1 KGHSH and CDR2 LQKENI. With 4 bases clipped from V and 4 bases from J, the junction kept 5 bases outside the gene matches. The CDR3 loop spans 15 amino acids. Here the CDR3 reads CASSQSGGPYNEQFF. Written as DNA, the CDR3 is TGTGCCAGCTCACAGAGCGGGGGGCCATACAATGAGCAGTTCTTC.

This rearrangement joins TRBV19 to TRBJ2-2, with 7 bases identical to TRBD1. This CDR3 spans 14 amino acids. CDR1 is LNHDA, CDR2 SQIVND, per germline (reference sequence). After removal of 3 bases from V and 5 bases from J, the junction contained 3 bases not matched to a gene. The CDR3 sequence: CASSMAGGTGELFF. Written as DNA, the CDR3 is TGTGCCAGTAGTATGGCAGGGGGTACCGGGGAGCTGTTTTTT.

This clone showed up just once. The CDR3 is CASSQRQGARKGYEQYV. The DNA of the CDR3 is TGTGCCAGCAGCCAAAGACAGGGCGCGAGGAAGGGATACGAGCAGTACGTC. This chain joins TRBV3-1 (or the pseudogene TRBV3-2) and TRBJ2-7; 7 positions match TRBD1. V trimming: 2 bases; J trimming: 4 bases; junction bases outside the gene matches: 14. Germline-derived CDR1 and CDR2 are LGHDT and YNNKEL (reference sequence). The CDR3 length is 17 residues.

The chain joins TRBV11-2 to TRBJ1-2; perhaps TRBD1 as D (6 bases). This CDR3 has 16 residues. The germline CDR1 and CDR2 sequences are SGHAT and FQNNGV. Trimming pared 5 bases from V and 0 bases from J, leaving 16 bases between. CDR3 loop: CASSVRTVRANYGYTF. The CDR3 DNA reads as TGTGCCAGCAGCGTCCGGACAGTCAGAGCTAACTATGGCTACACCTTC.

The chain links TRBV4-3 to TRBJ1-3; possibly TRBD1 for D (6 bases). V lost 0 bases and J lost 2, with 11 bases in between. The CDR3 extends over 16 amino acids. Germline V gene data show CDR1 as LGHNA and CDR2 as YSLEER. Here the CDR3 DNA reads TGCGCCAGCAGCCAAGATTCTAACAGGGCTGGAAACACCATATATTTT. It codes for CASSQDSNRAGNTIYF.

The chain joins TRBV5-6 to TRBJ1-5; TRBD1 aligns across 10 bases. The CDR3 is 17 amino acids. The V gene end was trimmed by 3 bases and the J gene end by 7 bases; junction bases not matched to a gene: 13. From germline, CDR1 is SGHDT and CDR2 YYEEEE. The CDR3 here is CASSSMGTGARGQPQHF. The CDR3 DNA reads TGTGCCAGCAGCTCGATGGGGACAGGGGCCAGGGGGCAGCCCCAGCATTTT.

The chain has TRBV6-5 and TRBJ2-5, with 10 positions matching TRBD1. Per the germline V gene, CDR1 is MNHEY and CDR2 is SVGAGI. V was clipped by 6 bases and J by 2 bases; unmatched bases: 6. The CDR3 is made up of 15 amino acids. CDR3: CASRPGTGVQETQYF. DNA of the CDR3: TGTGCCAGCAGACCTGGGACAGGGGTTCAAGAGACCCAGTACTTC.

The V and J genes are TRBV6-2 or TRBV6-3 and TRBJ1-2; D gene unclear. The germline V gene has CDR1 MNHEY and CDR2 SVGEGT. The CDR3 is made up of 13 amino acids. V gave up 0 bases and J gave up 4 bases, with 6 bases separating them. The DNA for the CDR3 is TGTGCCAGCAGTTACTCCAGAATCTATGGCTACACCTTC. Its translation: CASSYSRIYGYTF.

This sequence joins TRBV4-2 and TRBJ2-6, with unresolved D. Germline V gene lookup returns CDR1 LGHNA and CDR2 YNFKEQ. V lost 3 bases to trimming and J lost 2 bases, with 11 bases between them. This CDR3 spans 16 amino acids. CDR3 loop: CASSQARQAGANVLTF. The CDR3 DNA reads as TGTGCCAGCAGCCAGGCCAGACAAGCTGGGGCCAACGTCCTGACTTTC.